These T cell receptor beta chains were read from a single sample in a study of blood T cell repertoires in COVID-19. The protocol was immunoSEQ multiplex PCR, while the TCRdb copy is restricted to in-frame clones and leaves out a portion. The sample lists about 160,000 clones, just under 95% occurring once. Source material: peripheral blood. These receptors originate from a woman aged 45 to 65 with acute or convalescent COVID-19. CDR3s include the opening cysteine and the closing phenylalanine or tryptophan. A D gene is named only where the DNA matches it firmly. Clone size is shown for a subset of rows, as once, few, many or a class of expanded clone.

j_gene | abundance | v_gene | d_gene | len | CDR3aa | CDR3nt
TRBJ2-3 | once | TRBV7-2 | NA | 15 | CASSKTFTSTDTQYF | TGTGCCAGCAGCAAAACGTTCACTAGCACAGATACGCAGTATTTT
TRBJ1-6 | NA | TRBV10-3 | NA | 13 | CAITGRKNSPLHF | TGTGCCATCACAGGGCGTAAGAATTCACCCCTCCACTTT
TRBJ2-1 | NA | TRBV9 | NA | 15 | CASSTEGRTYNEQFF | TGTGCCAGCAGTACAGAAGGACGGACATACAATGAGCAGTTCTTC
TRBJ1-2 | NA | TRBV10-3 | NA | 12 | CAISDTNYGYTF | TGTGCCATCAGTGACACTAACTATGGCTACACCTTC
TRBJ1-1 | NA | TRBV5-1 | NA | 14 | CASSPEGGPTEAFF | TGCGCCAGCAGCCCCGAGGGGGGGCCCACTGAAGCTTTCTTT
TRBJ2-7 | NA | TRBV29-1 | NA | 12 | CSVVQGYYEQYF | TGCAGCGTTGTGCAGGGTTACTACGAGCAGTACTTC
TRBJ1-2 | NA | TRBV5-1 | NA | 15 | CASSLDSQGNYGYTF | TGCGCCAGCAGCTTGGATAGTCAGGGTAACTATGGCTACACCTTC
TRBJ1-2 | NA | TRBV14 | NA | 14 | CASSHRRGGYGYTF | TGTGCCAGCAGTCACCGAAGGGGTGGCTATGGCTACACCTTC
TRBJ1-1 | NA | TRBV29-1 | TRBD1 | 13 | CSGRQGQGTEAFF | TGCAGCGGCCGACAGGGTCAAGGCACTGAAGCTTTCTTT
TRBJ1-5 | NA | TRBV29-1 | NA | 12 | CSVAFSNQPQHF | TGCAGCGTGGCATTTAGCAATCAGCCCCAGCATTTT
TRBJ2-1 | NA | TRBV5-1 | NA | 15 | CASSLGLGGYNEQFF | TGCGCCAGCAGCTTGGGGTTGGGGGGCTACAATGAGCAGTTCTTC
TRBJ2-5 | NA | TRBV6-5 | TRBD1 | 14 | CASSPDRAHPAQYF | TGTGCCAGCAGTCCTGACAGGGCCCATCCGGCCCAGTACTTC
TRBJ1-2 | NA | TRBV25-1 | TRBD1 | 16 | CASSDRGTGPNYGYTF | TGTGCCAGCAGTGACCGAGGGACAGGACCTAACTATGGCTACACCTTC
TRBJ1-1 | NA | TRBV30 | NA | 15 | CAWSSGGSMQPEAFF | TGTGCCTGGAGCAGCGGGGGCAGTATGCAGCCTGAAGCTTTCTTT
TRBJ1-5 | NA | TRBV2 | NA | 18 | CASSPNHRRGGGDQPQHF | TGTGCCAGCAGTCCTAATCACCGGAGGGGAGGTGGGGATCAGCCCCAGCATTTT
TRBJ1-1 | NA | TRBV28 | NA | 13 | CASSSYMNTEAFF | TGTGCCAGCAGTTCATACATGAACACTGAAGCTTTCTTT
TRBJ2-1 | few | TRBV11-3 | NA | 16 | CASSLDLGHSYNEQFF | TGTGCCAGCAGCTTAGATCTAGGACACTCCTACAATGAGCAGTTCTTC
TRBJ1-5 | once | TRBV20-1 | NA | 16 | CSASPGGQHSNQPQHF | TGCAGTGCTAGTCCCGGAGGACAGCATAGCAATCAGCCCCAGCATTTT
TRBJ1-3 | NA | TRBV7-2 | NA | 11 | CASTSGNTIYF | TGTGCCAGCACCAGTGGAAACACCATATATTTT
TRBJ1-1 | NA | TRBV5-5 | NA | 13 | CASSSHPGTEAFF | TGTGCCAGCAGTTCCCACCCGGGCACTGAAGCTTTCTTT
TRBJ1-2 | NA | TRBV10-3 | NA | 12 | CAIREVRGGYTF | TGTGCCATCAGGGAAGTTAGGGGTGGCTACACCTTC
TRBJ1-5 | NA | TRBV6-2/TRBV6-3 | NA | 15 | CASSYEGLGNQPQHF | TGTGCCAGCAGTTACGAGGGCTTGGGCAATCAGCCCCAGCATTTT
TRBJ2-2 | NA | TRBV11-1 | NA | 14 | CASSPTGNTGELFF | TGTGCCAGCAGCCCAACTGGGAACACCGGGGAGCTGTTTTTT
TRBJ2-7 | NA | TRBV28 | TRBD2 | 13 | CATLGTRSYEQYF | TGTGCCACCCTCGGGACTAGGAGCTACGAGCAGTACTTC
TRBJ1-3 | once | TRBV19 | TRBD1 | 14 | CASRGQVSGNTIYF | TGTGCCAGCCGCGGACAGGTCTCTGGAAACACCATATATTTT
TRBJ2-5 | NA | TRBV6-1 | NA | 13 | CASSDGFQETQYF | TGTGCCAGCAGTGATGGCTTCCAAGAGACCCAGTACTTC
TRBJ2-1 | NA | TRBV14 | TRBD1 | 16 | CASSQPTGAAYNEQFF | TGTGCCAGCAGCCAACCTACAGGGGCGGCCTACAATGAGCAGTTCTTC
TRBJ1-2 | NA | TRBV11-2 | NA | 13 | CASSPGATGGYTF | TGTGCCAGCAGCCCAGGGGCCACTGGTGGCTACACCTTC